A single sample is the source of the 15 T cell receptor beta chains below, sequenced in a study of T cell repertoires in cytomegalovirus infection (dated by TCRdb to between 2018 and 2021). Sequencer: Illumina HiSeq 1500. The public reads were run again by TCRdb, first through fastp at Q25 and then through MiXCR, and only productive beta chains were kept. CDR3 protein sequences are deduplicated, and each keeps its most common genes and DNA. This sample gives fewer than 1,000,000 distinct CDR3 sequences in total; approximately 31% of them show up just once. 13% of the sample is in the top ten clones. These receptors have no identified antigens. The treatment or condition label for this specimen denotes: in vitro stimulation with specific CMV peptide epitopes to enrich CMV-specific T cells. The sequencing used cultured CD8+ T cells from PBMCs, collected from culture after CMV antigen stimulation. These receptors all stem from a human donor in good health (CMV status not recorded). Some clones in this sample may be carry-over from other donors' samples.

This clonotype came up many times. The rearrangement uses TRBV7-8 and TRBJ2-5, with D unresolved. CDR1 and CDR2 (germline): SGHVS, FQNEAQ. There are 16 residues in the CDR3. Trimming removed 5 bases from V and 3 bases from J, with 19 bases in between. CDR3 protein: CASSPVGRLSEETQYF. The CDR3 coding sequence is TGTGCCAGCAGCCCAGTCGGGCGGTTAAGCGAAGAGACCCAGTACTTC.

The rearrangement joins TRBV5-1 to TRBJ1-1, with a possible D match to TRBD1 (5 bases). The V gene lost 0 bases and the J gene lost 1 base, with 10 bases spanning the gap. In germline, CDR1 is SGHRS, CDR2 YFSETQ. The CDR3 covers 15 residues. CDR3 sequence reads: CASSLGDVKNTEAFF. CDR3 bases: TGCGCCAGCAGCTTGGGGGACGTAAAGAACACTGAAGCTTTCTTT.

The V gene is TRBV9, the J gene TRBJ1-2, with a possible D match to TRBD1 (5 bases). Between the trimmed V and J ends, which lost 3 bases and 5 bases, there was a span of 20 bases. Per germline, CDR1 SGDLS and CDR2 YYNGEE. This CDR3 is built from 16 residues. The CDR3 spells CASSESLEGPKYGYTF. CDR3 coding DNA: TGTGCCAGCAGCGAGAGTCTGGAGGGACCGAAATATGGCTACACCTTC.

The chain recombines TRBV7-9 with TRBJ1-6; TRBD1 matches 9 bases. CDR3 length: 15 residues. The V and J ends lost 5 bases and 8 bases, in that order; junction bases with no gene match: 7. Germline CDR1 SEHNR, CDR2 FQNEAQ (reference sequence). The CDR3 loop is CASSPRDRVDSPLHF. The CDR3 bases are TGTGCCAGCAGCCCACGGGACAGGGTTGATTCACCCCTCCACTTT.

This clonotype was observed a handful of times. The chain employs TRBV7-9 and TRBJ2-2; D is unresolved. The germline CDR1 and CDR2 sequences are SEHNR and FQNEAQ (reference sequence). The CDR3 consists of 18 residues. The V end was cut by 4 bases, the J end by 3 bases, with 21 bases between. The CDR3 DNA reads TGTGCCAGCAGCTCCGCCACTCACGACGGAACCGACACCGGGGAGCTGTTTTTT. As protein: CASSSATHDGTDTGELFF. The full variable domain, with the rest looked up from reference TRBV7-9 and TRBJ2-2, is DTGVSQNPRHKITKRGQNVTFRCDPISEHNRLYWYRQTLGQGPEFLTYFQNEAQLEKSRLLSDRFSAERPKGSFSTLEIQRTEQGDSAMYLCASSSATHDGTDTGELFFGEGSRLTVL.

This clonotype was found once. The chain employs TRBV9 and TRBJ2-2, with D perhaps matching TRBD1 or TRBD2 (6 bases each). The CDR3 extends over 15 amino acids. The ends were cut back, 4 bases at V and 7 bases at J, with 17 bases in the middle. CDR1 and CDR2 from the germline V gene are SGDLS and YYNGEE. The CDR3 spells CASSKGSGASGELFF. The CDR3, as DNA: TGTGCCAGCAGCAAGGGGTCGGGGGCTAGCGGGGAGCTGTTTTTT. The full variable domain, completed using reference TRBV9 and TRBJ2-2, is DSGVTQTPKHLITATGQRVTLRCSPRSGDLSVYWYQQSLDQGLQFLIQYYNGEERAKGNILERFSAQQFPDLHSELNLSSLELGDSALYFCASSKGSGASGELFFGEGSRLTVL.

The V gene is TRBV4-1, the J gene TRBJ1-2; tentatively, D is TRBD1 (6 bases). The CDR3 is 16 amino acids. Germline V gene sequence: CDR1 MGHRA, CDR2 YSYEKL. The V gene lost 0 bases and the J gene lost 2 bases, with 13 bases spanning the gap. The CDR3 sequence: CASSQDRDIRNYGYTF. CDR3 nucleotide sequence: TGCGCCAGCAGCCAAGACCGGGACATCCGAAACTATGGCTACACCTTC.

Only one count was recorded for this clonotype. V usage is TRBV20-1 and J usage is TRBJ2-5; D possibly uses TRBD1 or TRBD2 (6 bases each). The germline V gene encodes CDR1 DFQATT and CDR2 SNEGSKA (reference sequence). The CDR3 covers 14 residues. Trimming took 5 bases from V and 5 from J, leaving 18 bases between them. The CDR3 nucleotides are TGCAGTGCTTCGACGGGGGCCGACGGGGAGACCCAGTACTTC. Translation gives CSASTGADGETQYF.

The genes are TRBV7-4 and TRBJ1-4; no reliable D call. Germline CDR1 reads SGHVT; CDR2 reads SQSDAQ. The CDR3 extends over 14 amino acids. Between the trimmed V and J ends, which lost 7 bases and 5 bases, there was a span of 14 bases. CDR3 in DNA: TGTGCCAGCACCTCCGACGAGGAGAATGAAAAACTGTTTTTT. Its translation is CASTSDEENEKLFF.

The chain joins TRBV7-9 to TRBJ2-2, with 11 bases matching TRBD1. The V and J ends lost 5 bases and 15 bases, in that order; junction bases with no gene match: 2. CDR1 and CDR2 (germline): SEHNR, FQNEAQ (reference sequence). This CDR3 has 11 amino acids. In DNA form, the CDR3 reads TGTGCCAGCAGCCGGGACAGGGGGATGTTTTTT. Its protein product is CASSRDRGMFF.

The CDR3 DNA follows: TGTGCCAGCAGTCCCTGGTCCGACCGCTACGAGCAGTACTTC. Amino acids: CASSPWSDRYEQYF. V gene TRBV7-9 combines with J gene TRBJ2-7; D is unclear. CDR1 is SEHNR, CDR2 FQNEAQ, per germline (reference sequence). The CDR3 extends over 14 amino acids. V dropped 6 bases and J dropped 3 bases, with 15 bases sitting between them.

This clonotype occurred a few times. The chain combines TRBV12-3 or TRBV12-4 with TRBJ1-4, with TRBD1 identical over 9 bases. Trimming at V came to 0 bases and at J to 5 bases, leaving 1 base not matched to a gene. The CDR3 spans 15 residues. CDR3 DNA sequence: TGTGCCAGCAGTTTAGCCGGGACAGGGAATGAAAAACTGTTTTTT. It is translated as CASSLAGTGNEKLFF.

The chain combines TRBV24-1 with TRBJ1-2, with TRBD1 matching over 10 bases. CDR3 length: 13 amino acids. Germline assignment: CDR1 KGHDR and CDR2 SFDVKD. V dropped 4 bases and J dropped 7; count of bases not matched to a gene: 2. The CDR3 bases are TGTGCCACCAGTGAGGGACAGGGGACTGGCTACACCTTC. Its protein product is CATSEGQGTGYTF.

This clonotype was recorded many times. V and J are TRBV7-6 and TRBJ1-1; 9 nucleotides match TRBD1. V lost 4 bases to trimming and J lost 4 bases; unmatched junction nucleotides: 7. CDR1 is SGHVS and CDR2 is FNYEAQ in the germline V gene. The length of the CDR3 is 15 residues. In DNA, the CDR3 is TGTGCCAGCAGCTCCCTGACAGGGGGTGTCACTGAAGCTTTCTTT. It specifies CASSSLTGGVTEAFF. The entire variable domain, with the rest obtained from reference TRBV7-6 and TRBJ1-1, is as follows: GAGVSQSPRYKVTKRGQDVALRCDPISGHVSLYWYRQALGQGPEFLTYFNYEAQQDKSGLPNDRFSAERPEGSISTLTIQRTEQRDSAMYRCASSSLTGGVTEAFFGQGTRLTVV.

As concerns this clonotype: This could be a read error, since a much larger clone is one nucleotide away. J is TRBJ2-7 and V is TRBV7-9, with 13 positions matching TRBD2. The length of the CDR3 is 14 residues. Per germline, CDR1 SEHNR and CDR2 FQNEAQ (reference sequence). The CDR3 DNA reads as TGTGTCAGCAGCCAGGGACTAGCGGGATGGGAGCAGTACTTC. Residues: CVSSQGLAGWEQYF. The full variable domain, its missing parts supplied by reference TRBV7-9 and TRBJ2-7, is DTGVSQNPRHKITKRGQNVTFRCDPISEHNRLYWYRQTLGQGPEFLTYFQNEAQLEKSRLLSDRFSAERPKGSFSTLEIQRTEQGDSAMYLCVSSQGLAGWEQYFGPGTRLTVT.